The source of this TCR beta chain is a study of graft-versus-host responses after intestinal transplantation. About the study: Each patient got anti-thymocyte globulin induction, then tacrolimus and steroids for two to four years. Whole-study results and caveats: Detected in recipient marrow were GvH clones, some of which were first observed in ileum or blood.

Comment on this clone: Its target is unknown.

This CDR3 has 14 amino acids. Trimming left V 7 bases short and J 3 bases short, with 13 bases between. Clones were read by immunoSEQ multiplex PCR, and TCRdb kept only the in-frame ones, dropping some. The table includes over 100,000 clones, approximately 95% detected once. The material was unstimulated CD8+ T cells sorted from spleen or lymph node cells, obtained before intestinal transplant. The rearrangement uses TRBV23-1 and TRBJ1-3; a possible D gene is TRBD1 (5 bases). TRBV23-1 is an ORF, and what it does is uncertain. The receptor's source is a human donor who received an intestinal transplant. The CDR3 coding sequence is TGCGCCAGCACCCGGTCAGGGTATGGAAACACCATATATTTT. This gives the protein CASTRSGYGNTIYF.